The source of this T cell receptor beta chain is a study of beta chain features in type 1 diabetes. Overall study results and limits: It was possible that PCR favored shorter templates, equally so in patients and controls. People with Type 1 diabetes carried modestly yet significantly shorter TCRB CDR3s in all four CD4+ subsets.

Comment on this clone: The antigen remains undetermined.

Sequencing targeted expressed TCRB transcripts, as all isolated RNA had been reverse transcribed. Regulatory, naive and central memory T cell samples averaged approximately 3.4 million reads. Generated by immunoSEQ multiplex PCR, the TCRdb table keeps only in-frame clones and is missing some. The table shows more than 120,000 clones, with 10% occurring only once. Germline CDR1 and CDR2: SGDLS and YYNGEE. This CDR3 has 15 residues. The J segment lost 7 bases and the V segment lost 0 bases, leaving 7 bases of the junction unmatched. The V call is TRBV9, the J call TRBJ1-2; 9 bases agree with TRBD1. Sequencing used naive CD4+ T cells from blood. This TCR came from a man aged 18 to 30 in good health. The DNA for the CDR3 is TGTGCCAGCAGCGTAGTTCCGACAGGGGGTGGTGGCTACACCTTC. Its translation: CASSVVPTGGGGYTF.